One sample yielded the 4 T cell receptor beta chains listed below, sequenced in a study of T cells in Graves' hyperthyroidism and ophthalmopathy. TCR beta CDR3 regions were amplified from RNA. The study used the HTBI primer set for a first-round RT-PCR of the TCR CDR3. Using its own MiXCR run on the multiplex PCR reads, TCRdb lists one record per CDR3 protein. The sample yields 480,000 or so distinct CDR3 sequences, approximately 14% seen once. The sample taken for sequencing was blood. The receptors derive from a woman in her late teens or twenties with Graves' hyperthyroidism.

At least ten counts were recorded for this clonotype. This sequence joins TRBV3-1 and TRBJ2-1; perhaps TRBD1 as D (5 bases). The CDR3 covers 18 residues. The V end lost 1 base, the J end lost 4 bases, and 20 bases lay between the germline ends. CDR1 is LGHDT and CDR2 is YNNKEL in the germline V gene (reference sequence). Here the CDR3 reads CASSQVYTADTTYNEQFF. DNA for the CDR3: TGTGCCAGCAGCCAAGTGTATACGGCGGACACCACTTACAATGAGCAGTTCTTC.

This clonotype was picked up many times. The J gene is TRBJ2-3, the V gene TRBV20-1; 7 nucleotides line up with TRBD2. CDR1 is DFQATT and CDR2 is SNEGSKA in the germline V gene (reference sequence). The CDR3 is made up of 17 amino acids. V gave up 6 bases and J gave up 3 bases; unmatched junction bases: 18. This CDR3 is CSAQRLADTSVTDTQYF. CDR3 coding DNA: TGCAGTGCACAAAGACTAGCAGATACGAGCGTTACAGATACGCAGTATTTT.

This clonotype has a count of ten or more. The chain couples TRBV12-3 or TRBV12-4 to TRBJ2-1; 8 bases align to TRBD1. J was trimmed by 8 bases and V by 5 bases; bases with no gene match: 11. There are 15 residues in the CDR3. CDR3 sequence reads: CASSPRTGIRYEQFF. For the CDR3, the DNA is TGTGCCAGCAGTCCGCGGACAGGGATAAGATATGAGCAGTTCTTC.

The chain is built from TRBV6-1 and TRBJ2-5; TRBD2 agrees at 9 bases. Losses at the gene ends were 6 bases for V and 4 bases for J; bases not matched to a gene: 6. The germline gives CDR1 MNHNS, CDR2 SASEGT. The length of the CDR3 is 14 residues. The CDR3 spells CASSTSGRPETQYF. DNA of the CDR3: TGTGCCAGCAGCACCAGCGGGAGGCCAGAGACCCAGTACTTC.